The present T cell receptor beta chain was sequenced within a study of radiotherapy plus CTLA-4 blockade in lung cancer. With regard to this clone: As yet, its antigen is unknown.

Assay: immunoSEQ multiplex PCR; the TCRdb copy retains only in-frame clones and omits some. The sample includes more than 95,000 clones, more than 65% of them seen just once. Those with chemo-refractory metastatic non-small-cell lung cancer were treated with focal radiation combined with CTLA-4 blockade using ipilimumab. Study outcomes and limitations: TCR clones from tumors expanded in blood after radiotherapy plus ipilimumab. Early shifts in blood T cell clones, with interferon-beta, reportedly predicted response best.

With V trimmed by 3 bases and J by 4 bases, 15 bases remained unmatched. This CDR3 spans 19 amino acids. Germline CDR1 MGHRA, CDR2 YSYEKL. The sequence was collected from a human donor with non-small cell lung cancer who had a partial response to radiotherapy plus ipilimumab. V usage is TRBV4-1 and J usage is TRBJ2-6; TRBD2 aligns across 7 bases. The material sequenced was peripheral blood, taken from a patient treated with radiotherapy plus ipilimumab. The CDR3 nucleotides are TGCGCCAGCAGCCAGGCCGATCTAGCGGCCCTTGGGGGGGCCAACGTCCTGACTTTC. Its translation is CASSQADLAALGGANVLTF.